The 21 T cell receptor beta chains in this list originate from one sample, sequenced in a study of T cells after yellow fever vaccination. MiXCR, applied by TCRdb to the 5' RACE reads, yields one record per CDR3 protein. This sample has hundreds of thousands of distinct CDR3 sequences, with about 6% found just once. This specimen consisted of PBMCs, obtained 5 days after the yellow fever booster vaccination. These receptor sequences come from a young man who received the YFV17D yellow fever vaccine.

The sample holds a few counts of this clonotype. The chain carries TRBV5-6 and TRBJ2-4; TRBD1 matches at 8 bases. Trimming cost V 4 bases and J 9 bases; bases outside gene matches: 6. This CDR3 is built from 13 residues. From germline, CDR1 is SGHDT and CDR2 YYEEEE. This CDR3 reads CASSAGTGIIQYF. In nucleotides, the CDR3 is TGTGCCAGCAGCGCCGGGACAGGAATCATTCAGTACTTC.

The CDR3 sequence: CSVGGDLNTEAFF. The CDR3 coding sequence is TGCAGCGTTGGAGGGGATCTGAACACTGAAGCTTTCTTT. This rearrangement joins TRBV29-1 to TRBJ1-1, with TRBD1 as a possible D gene (5 bases). Germline CDR1 SQVTM, CDR2 ANQGSEA. The CDR3 covers 13 residues. The ends were cut back, 4 bases at V and 0 bases at J, with 9 bases in the middle. Using reference TRBV29-1 and TRBJ1-1 for the parts outside the CDR3, the full variable domain is SAVISQKPSRDICQRGTSLTIQCQVDSQVTMMFWYRQQPGQSLTLIATANQGSEATYESGFVIDKFPISRPNLTFSTLTVSNMSPEDSSIYLCSVGGDLNTEAFFGQGTRLTVV.

In this sample, this clonotype turned up a few times. This sequence joins TRBV6-1 and TRBJ2-7, with D possibly called TRBD1 or TRBD2 (5 bases each). CDR1 and CDR2 (germline): MNHNS, SASEGT. V was cut by 7 bases and J by 7 bases, with 20 bases left in between. CDR3 length equals 14 residues. The CDR3 DNA follows: TGTGCCAGCACACAGGAAAGTACGGGGAGAGAGCAGTACTTC. Its translation is CASTQESTGREQYF.

There are a few counts of this clonotype. The chain combines TRBV20-1 with TRBJ2-3, with a possible D match to TRBD2 (6 bases). V dropped 6 bases and J dropped 8 bases, with 21 bases sitting between them. This CDR3 has 14 amino acids. Germline CDR1 and CDR2: DFQATT and SNEGSKA (reference sequence). The DNA for the CDR3 is TGCAGTGCCCTTGCGGGGACCGAGAAGGGTACGCAGTATTTT. Its protein product is CSALAGTEKGTQYF.

This clonotype was detected ten times or more. V usage is TRBV29-1 and J usage is TRBJ2-1; TRBD2 matches at 8 bases. The V gene end was trimmed by 6 bases and the J gene end by 2 bases; junction bases not matched to a gene: 18. Germline CDR1 is SQVTM and CDR2 is ANQGSEA. The CDR3 totals 18 residues. CDR3 amino acids: CSVAGLVGQSFTYNEQFF. Here the CDR3 DNA reads TGCAGCGTAGCGGGACTAGTGGGCCAGTCATTCACCTACAATGAGCAGTTCTTC.

The chain links TRBV5-6 to TRBJ2-7; 9 positions match TRBD2. With V trimmed by 4 bases and J by 4 bases, 9 bases remained unmatched. The CDR3 length is 15 residues. CDR1 SGHDT and CDR2 YYEEEE come from the germline V gene. CDR3 nucleotides: TGTGCCAGCAGCGGAATAGCGGGAGTAGGGTACGAGCAGTACTTC. The encoded protein is CASSGIAGVGYEQYF.

This clonotype has just a few counts. The V call is TRBV7-8, the J call TRBJ2-5, with D perhaps TRBD1 (7 bases). This CDR3 region has 14 residues. Germline V lookup: CDR1 SGHVS, CDR2 FQNEAQ. Deletions cut 5 bases from V and 4 bases from J, with 14 bases between. This chain's CDR3 is CASSADRRGETQYF. The CDR3 DNA reads TGTGCCAGCAGCGCGGACAGGAGGGGAGAGACCCAGTACTTC.

The table lists this clonotype with many counts. The J gene is TRBJ1-2, the V gene TRBV7-2, with D hard to call. Germline V gives CDR1 SGHTA, CDR2 FQGNSA. V dropped 3 bases and J dropped 4 bases, with 12 bases sitting between them. The CDR3 has 14 amino acids. The CDR3 reads CASSFVGSSYGYTF. As DNA, the CDR3 is TGTGCCAGCAGCTTTGTTGGGTCCTCCTATGGCTACACCTTC.

This chain connects TRBV6-6 to TRBJ2-2; no clear D. Deletions cut 7 bases from V and 6 bases from J, with 9 bases between. This CDR3 has 12 amino acids. The germline CDR1 and CDR2 sequences are MNHNY and SVGAGI (reference sequence). CDR3 DNA: TGTGCCAGCACTGACCGGTCCGGGGAGCTGTTTTTT. This translates into CASTDRSGELFF.

The chain couples TRBV29-1 to TRBJ1-5, with 7 bases lining up with TRBD1. Trimming cost V 4 bases and J 6 bases; bases outside gene matches: 6. This CDR3 is 13 amino acids long. Germline values: CDR1 SQVTM, CDR2 ANQGSEA. The CDR3 nucleotides are TGCAGCGTTGGGGACAGTTATGGTCAGCCCCAGCATTTT. It specifies CSVGDSYGQPQHF.

This clonotype appeared many times. The genes are TRBV5-1 and TRBJ2-3, with 8 bases fitting TRBD2. Germline V gene lookup returns CDR1 SGHRS and CDR2 YFSETQ. Unmatched junction bases numbered 9, after V lost 8 bases and J lost 4 bases. This CDR3 has 14 residues. This chain's CDR3 is CASRPSGSADTQYF. The DNA for the CDR3 is TGCGCCAGTAGACCCAGCGGGAGCGCAGATACGCAGTATTTT.

In this sample, this clonotype turned up many times. V usage is TRBV19 and J usage is TRBJ2-1, with D possibly matching TRBD1 (6 bases). CDR3 length: 12 amino acids. V was trimmed by 8 bases and J by 10 bases, leaving 15 bases between them. Germline lookup yields CDR1 LNHDA and CDR2 SQIVND (reference sequence). The chain's CDR3 is CASSVRGGEQFF. The CDR3 nucleotides read TGTGCCAGTTCAGTCAGGGGCGGCGAGCAGTTCTTC.

This clonotype was counted only a few times. The rearrangement joins TRBV9 to TRBJ2-2; D not resolved. CDR3 length equals 13 residues. The germline V gene has CDR1 SGDLS and CDR2 YYNGEE. V was clipped by 3 bases and J by 3 bases, with 6 bases between them. CDR3 sequence: CASSATHTGELFF. The DNA of the CDR3 is TGTGCCAGCAGCGCGACTCACACCGGGGAGCTGTTTTTT.

The chain joins TRBV19 to TRBJ2-2; D may be TRBD1 (6 bases). The CDR3 runs to 16 residues. Germline-derived CDR1 and CDR2 are LNHDA and SQIVND (reference sequence). The V end lost 5 bases, the J end lost 10 bases, and 23 bases lay between the germline ends. In DNA, the CDR3 is TGTGCCAGTAGTTCCACCCCCAGGGGCGTAGAGGTGGAGCTGTTTTTT. Translation gives CASSSTPRGVEVELFF.

This clonotype was recorded a few times. DNA for the CDR3: TGCAGCCACGGGACTACGGGGACCCAGTACTTC. Amino acid sequence: CSHGTTGTQYF. This rearrangement joins TRBV29-1 to TRBJ2-5; 7 nucleotides align to TRBD2. Looked up from germline, CDR1 is SQVTM and CDR2 is ANQGSEA. This CDR3 spans 11 amino acids. V shed 8 bases, J shed 7 bases, and the junction held 7 bases outside the gene matches. The whole variable domain, filled in from reference TRBV29-1 and TRBJ2-5, reads SAVISQKPSRDICQRGTSLTIQCQVDSQVTMMFWYRQQPGQSLTLIATANQGSEATYESGFVIDKFPISRPNLTFSTLTVSNMSPEDSSIYLCSHGTTGTQYFGPGTRLLVL.

The chain recombines TRBV12-3 or TRBV12-4 with TRBJ2-5; D might be TRBD1 (5 bases). CDR3 length: 17 residues. Trimming took off 10 bases at V and 2 bases at J, with 26 bases between the two ends. CDR3 protein: CAISPGSGWGLQETQYF. The CDR3 nucleotides read TGTGCCATCAGCCCAGGCTCTGGGTGGGGCCTACAAGAGACCCAGTACTTC.

This clonotype was recorded at least ten times. The CDR3 sequence is CASSRDLYEQYF. The DNA of the CDR3 is TGTGCCAGCTCCCGGGATCTCTACGAGCAGTACTTC. The chain recombines TRBV18 with TRBJ2-7; maybe TRBD2 (5 bases). Germline V gene sequence: CDR1 KGHSH, CDR2 LQKENI. Trimming cost V 6 bases and J 3 bases, with 9 bases left between them. This CDR3 is 12 amino acids long.

In this sample, this clonotype turned up many times. This chain uses TRBV5-1 with TRBJ2-6; D is uncertain. V lost 5 bases and J 2 bases, leaving 8 bases between the germline ends. This CDR3 is built from 14 residues. Germline lookup yields CDR1 SGHRS and CDR2 YFSETQ. CDR3 bases: TGCGCCAGCAGTCCACGCCCTGGGGCCAACGTCCTGACTTTC. Its translation is CASSPRPGANVLTF.

This clonotype was recorded a few times. V usage is TRBV24-1 and J usage is TRBJ2-7; 8 bases are a match to TRBD2. CDR1 and CDR2 (germline): KGHDR, SFDVKD. V gave up 3 bases and J gave up 9 bases; unmatched junction bases: 18. The CDR3 spans 17 residues. CDR3 sequence reads: CATSDPSVRGALRGQYF. The CDR3, as DNA: TGTGCCACCAGTGATCCATCGGTGCGGGGGGCCCTACGCGGGCAGTACTTC.

CDR3 region: CASSPLQGASQPQHF. CDR3 DNA: TGTGCCAGCAGTCCCTTACAGGGGGCTAGTCAGCCCCAGCATTTT. The rearrangement uses TRBV12-3 or TRBV12-4 and TRBJ1-5; TRBD1 agrees at 9 bases. V shed 5 bases and J 6 bases; nucleotides not matched to a gene: 8. The CDR3 has 15 residues.

This clonotype was recorded at least ten times. This chain joins TRBV5-6 and TRBJ2-2; 12 bases line up with TRBD1. The CDR3 is 16 residues long. CDR1 is SGHDT and CDR2 is YYEEEE in the germline V gene. V lost 4 bases, J lost 7 bases, and 8 bases stayed unmatched. The CDR3 protein is CASSPRDRGPGGELFF. CDR3 bases: TGTGCCAGCAGCCCCCGGGACAGGGGGCCAGGCGGGGAGCTGTTTTTT.